This T cell receptor beta chain was found in a study of regulatory T cells in long-lasting Graves disease. Study background: For a period under 3 months, newly diagnosed Graves' patients had taken antithyroid drugs.

Trimming cost V 3 bases and J 0 bases, with 12 bases left between them. CDR3 size: 16 residues. Germline CDR1 is KGHDR and CDR2 is SFDVKD. The TCR beta library used iRepertoire HTBI primers with Arm-PCR amplification of CDR3. MiXCR was run by TCRdb on the multiplex PCR reads, yielding one entry per CDR3 protein. The profile covers about 530,000 distinct CDR3 sequences, with 15% to 20% appearing a single time and 20% to 25% taken by the ten largest. The time point here: newly diagnosed GD, antithyroid drugs for less than 3 months. PBMC RNA served as the TCR library source. This clonotype was observed at least ten times. These same data were also listed under a study on T cells in Graves' hyperthyroidism and ophthalmopathy.

This clonotype was sampled from a woman aged 35-65 years with Graves disease. The sequences come from peripheral blood mononuclear cells (PBMCs), collected at new diagnosis, from a patient treated with antithyroid drugs. The chain recombines TRBV24-1 with TRBJ2-3; D is unclear. The CDR3 protein is CATSDTSTSSTDTQYF. CDR3 nucleotide sequence: TGTGCCACCAGTGATACCTCGACATCTAGCACAGATACGCAGTATTTT.